The source of this T cell receptor beta chain is a study of cytotoxic CD8 clonotypes in ibrutinib-treated CLL. Study-level results: At progression, clonality fell back toward baseline after rising at ibrutinib response. Against age-matched healthy donors, baseline clonality ran higher and tracked circulating CD8+ T-cell counts.

This clone was recorded a few times. What it recognizes is unknown. Libraries were prepared by immunoSEQ multiplex PCR; TCRdb keeps only in-frame clonotypes and omits some of them. This sample has 25,000 to 30,000 clones, with approximately 60% found just once. Genomic DNA for TCR beta libraries, around 2.1 micrograms, came from cryopreserved PBMCs. V gave up 6 bases and J gave up 4 bases, with 11 bases separating them. Germline V gives CDR1 SNHLY, CDR2 FYNNEI. The CDR3 loop spans 13 amino acids. This sequence was found in a human donor with chronic lymphocytic leukemia. The sequencing here drew on PBMCs, taken before ibrutinib treatment. The chain has TRBV2 and TRBJ2-3; tentative D call: TRBD1 (6 bases). CDR3 nucleotides: TGTGCCAGCAGGAGTGGACAGTCAGATACGCAGTATTTT. Translating gives CASRSGQSDTQYF.